Listed here are 17 T cell receptor beta chains from one sample, sequenced in a study of tissue T cells after allogeneic stem cell transplantation. The time point here: mouse harvest day 14 after allogeneic transplant. Tail vein injection delivered 10^7 T-cell-depleted bone marrow cells and 10^6 splenic CD5+ T cells. The table came from immunoSEQ multiplex PCR; TCRdb's copy has only in-frame clones and leaves some out. The sample has roughly 7,800 clones, approximately 34% seen once. Sequenced material: skin. Receptor source: a female BALB/c mouse given C57BL/6 T cells with graft-versus-host disease after an allogeneic hematopoietic cell transplant.

This clone occurred a few times. The genes and germline here are from mouse. The sequenced fragment ends 1 residue before the CDR3 boundary, so the rest is inferred from the germline J gene. This chain uses TRBV26 with TRBJ2-7; TRBD2 matches at 7 bases. Germline assignment: CDR1 KGHPV and CDR2 FQNQEV (reference sequence). Trimming removed 6 bases from V and 4 bases from J; junction bases left unmatched: 6. This CDR3 region has 13 residues. The CDR3 is CASSPGLPYEQYF. CDR3 bases read: TGTGCCAGCAGCCCGGGACTGCCTTATGAACAGTAC.

Only a few counts were recorded for this clone. Mouse gene names and germline throughout. The read finishes 1 residue shy of the CDR3 end, and the germline J gene is used to complete it. The chain recombines TRBV23 with TRBJ2-5; TRBD2 was called by the table and not checked on the DNA. Germline V gives CDR1 KGHTA, CDR2 FQNQQP. CDR3 size: 15 residues. This CDR3 is CSSSPRTGGADTQYF. The CDR3 DNA, read in part, is TGCTCCAGCAGCCCCAGGACTGGGGGGGCAGACACCCAGTAC.

Relative to its sample, this clone is medium-sized (0.01 to 0.1%). The genes are named according to mouse. The read gets to within 1 residue of the CDR3 end, and the germline J gene fills in the rest. The V gene is TRBV26, the J gene TRBJ1-5, with TRBD1 as a possible D gene (6 bases). CDR3 length equals 15 residues. Germline V gene sequence: CDR1 KGHPV, CDR2 FQNQEV (reference sequence). Between the trimmed V and J ends, which lost 4 bases and 0 bases, there was a span of 10 bases. Here the CDR3 reads CASSPRTVNNQAPLF. Incomplete CDR3 DNA: TGTGCCAGCAGTCCTCGGACAGTTAACAACCAGGCTCCGCTT.

This clone turned up a few times. These gene names are mouse names. The read comes to an end 1 residue before the CDR3 does, leaving the germline J gene to fill in the end. V usage is TRBV26 and J usage is TRBJ1-4, with 11 positions matching TRBD1. From germline, CDR1 is KGHPV and CDR2 FQNQEV (reference sequence). CDR3 length equals 16 residues. J gave up 3 bases and V 6 bases, and 6 bases lay outside the gene matches. CDR3 DNA, as far as it was read: TGTGCCAGCAGCCGGGACAGGGGGAGGCCCAACGAAAGATTATTT. Translating gives CASSRDRGRPNERLF. The full-length CDR3 reads as CASSRDRGRPNERLFF.

Only a few counts were recorded for this clone. Gene and germline names: mouse. The read comes to an end 1 residue before the CDR3 does, leaving the germline J gene to fill in the end. The sample contains more than one DNA sequence encoding this CDR3. The chain is built from TRBV26 and TRBJ2-3; D is unclear. Per germline, CDR1 KGHPV and CDR2 FQNQEV (reference sequence). Trimming took off 2 bases at V and 1 base at J, with 4 bases between the two ends. The CDR3 spans 13 residues. CDR3 sequence reads: CASSLTGAETLYF. Incomplete CDR3 DNA: TGTGCCAGCAGTCTGACAGGTGCAGAAACGCTGTAT.

As regards this clone: Gene names and germline match the mouse. The CDR3 end is not reached by the read, which stops 1 residue before it; the germline J gene fills it in. J is TRBJ2-7 and V is TRBV14; 12 bases match TRBD2. The length of the CDR3 is 12 residues. The V gene end was trimmed by 7 bases and the J gene end by 5 bases; junction bases not matched to a gene: 1. The germline V gene has CDR1 SGHDT and CDR2 FRDEAV. The CDR3 bases that were read are TGTGCCAGCCGGGACTGGGGGGATGAACAGTAC. Translating gives CASRDWGDEQY. The whole CDR3 region reads CASRDWGDEQYF.

Notes on this clone: The gene names given are mouse names. The read is 1 residue too short to cover the CDR3 end, so that end is filled in from the germline J gene. The V and J genes are TRBV14 and TRBJ2-5; D possibly corresponds to TRBD1 (6 bases). This CDR3 region has 13 residues. V was trimmed by 2 bases and J by 2 bases, leaving 6 bases between them. CDR1 SGHDT and CDR2 FRDEAV come from the germline V gene. CDR3 DNA, as far as it was read: TGTGCCAGCAGTTTGGACAGCCAAGACACCCAGTAC. Translated, it gives CASSLDSQDTQY. The entire CDR3 protein is CASSLDSQDTQYF.

This clone has just a few counts. The gene names given are mouse names. From the germline J gene comes the end of the CDR3, since the read stops 1 residue before it. The gene calls are TRBV1 and TRBJ1-2, with 9 bases that match TRBD1. CDR1 and CDR2 from the germline V gene are NSQYPW and LRSPGD (reference sequence). Trimming at V came to 2 bases and at J to 4 bases, leaving 2 bases not matched to a gene. There are 14 residues in the CDR3. The CDR3 bases that were read are TGCACCTGCAGTGCACCGGGACAGGGCTCCGACTACACC. This sequence encodes CTCSAPGQGSDYT. The full-length CDR3 reads as CTCSAPGQGSDYTF.

This clone is categorized as medium-sized. Gene and germline names: mouse. This CDR3 reads CASSRQTSNERLFF. Incomplete CDR3 DNA: TGTGCCAGCAGTCGGCAGACATCCAACGAAAGATTATTT. J is TRBJ1-4 and V is TRBV26; the D is unclear. The observed sequence ends 1 residue before the CDR3 terminus, with the missing tail filled in from the germline J gene. Per the germline V gene, CDR1 is KGHPV and CDR2 is FQNQEV (reference sequence). Trimming shortened V by 4 bases and J by 2 bases, and 8 bases separated the two germline ends. The CDR3 runs to 14 residues.

The sample holds a few counts of this clone. All gene names here are mouse names. The read terminates 1 residue before the CDR3 end, so the remaining end is supplied by the germline J gene. The rearrangement uses TRBV3 and TRBJ2-7, with 8 bases matching TRBD2. The CDR3 has 14 residues. CDR1 is SNHLY, CDR2 FYNGKV, per germline (reference sequence). Trimming took 5 bases from V and 6 from J; bases not matched to a gene: 9. The chain's CDR3 is CASSQRGGALEQYF. The DNA read from the CDR3 is TGTGCCAGCAGCCAGAGGGGGGGGGCGCTTGAACAGTAC. Full variable domain (rest looked up from reference TRBV3 and TRBJ2-7): GPKVLQIPSHQIIDMGQMVTLNCDPVSNHLYFYWYKQILGQQMEFLVNFYNGKVMEKSKLFKDQFSVERPDGSYFTLKIQPTALEDSAVYFCASSQRGGALEQYFGPGTRLTVL.

This clone came up a few times. Gene names denote mouse genes. With the read ending 1 residue before the CDR3 end, the germline J gene is used to fill in that end. The V gene is TRBV23, the J gene TRBJ1-3; TRBD1, as called in the table, went unchecked against the DNA. The CDR3 length is 15 residues. Germline V gene lookup returns CDR1 KGHTA and CDR2 FQNQQP. The CDR3: CSSSQQGNSGNTLYF. The CDR3 bases that were read are TGCTCCAGCAGTCAACAGGGGAATTCTGGAAATACGCTCTAT.

This clone is labeled as large. Genes here carry mouse names. This chain's CDR3 is CASSSGRTNSDYTF. CDR3 DNA (partial): TGTGCCAGCAGCTCAGGACGGACAAACTCCGACTACACC. V is TRBV3 and J is TRBJ1-2, with unresolved D. Read coverage stops 1 residue before the CDR3 terminus; the germline J gene supplies the remainder. CDR3 size: 14 residues. V lost 4 bases and J lost 0, with 9 bases in between. From germline, CDR1 is SNHLY and CDR2 FYNGKV (reference sequence). The full variable domain, with the rest looked up from reference TRBV3 and TRBJ1-2, is GPKVLQIPSHQIIDMGQMVTLNCDPVSNHLYFYWYKQILGQQMEFLVNFYNGKVMEKSKLFKDQFSVERPDGSYFTLKIQPTALEDSAVYFCASSSGRTNSDYTFGSGTRLLVI.

This clone is classed as medium-sized. Gene labels here are mouse ones. This chain's CDR3 is CASSREGTGTEVFF. The sequenced CDR3 bases are TGTGCCAGCAGTCGGGAGGGGACGGGCACAGAAGTCTTC. The chain recombines TRBV26 with TRBJ1-1, with D possibly matching TRBD1 (5 bases). The read ends 1 residue early relative to the CDR3; the germline J gene fills the gap. The germline gives CDR1 KGHPV, CDR2 FQNQEV (reference sequence). Between the trimmed V and J ends, which lost 4 bases and 4 bases, there was a span of 13 bases. The CDR3 is 14 amino acids.

For this clone: Mouse gene names apply. The read stops 1 residue short of the end of the CDR3; the missing end is completed from the germline J gene. V and J are TRBV3 and TRBJ2-7, with TRBD2 matching over 9 bases. The CDR3 totals 14 residues. Trimming removed 5 bases from V and 3 bases from J; junction bases left unmatched: 5. Germline values: CDR1 SNHLY, CDR2 FYNGKV (reference sequence). The CDR3 sequence is CASSPHWGVYEQYF. The sequenced CDR3 bases are TGTGCCAGCAGCCCTCACTGGGGGGTCTATGAACAGTAC.

In this sample, this clone is medium-sized. These gene names are mouse names. The read falls 1 residue short of the CDR3 end, and the missing part is taken from the germline J gene. The gene calls are TRBV23 and TRBJ2-5; the D segment call TRBD2 is taken from the table without a DNA check. Germline V gives CDR1 KGHTA, CDR2 FQNQQP. This CDR3 is 15 amino acids long. The part of the CDR3 DNA that was read is TGCTCCAGCAGTCAAAGACTGGGAGATCAAGACACCCAGTAC. Protein product: CSSSQRLGDQDTQY. The CDR3 in its entirety is CSSSQRLGDQDTQYF.

With regard to this clone: Genes here carry mouse names. From the germline J gene comes the end of the CDR3, since the read stops 1 residue before it. V usage is TRBV26 and J usage is TRBJ2-5; 12 nucleotides agree with TRBD2. J gave up 1 base and V 6 bases, and 2 bases lay outside the gene matches. The CDR3 is made up of 15 amino acids. Germline V lookup: CDR1 KGHPV, CDR2 FQNQEV (reference sequence). The chain's CDR3 is CASSRDWGDQDTQYF. The covered CDR3 bases are TGTGCCAGCAGCCGGGACTGGGGGGACCAAGACACCCAGTAC.

A note on this clone: Genes here carry mouse names. The observed sequence ends 1 residue before the CDR3 terminus, with the missing tail filled in from the germline J gene. The same CDR3 is also encoded by other DNA sequences in this sample. This chain links TRBV23 with TRBJ2-4; the table gives TRBD2 as D, unverified against the DNA. The CDR3 runs 14 residues. Germline V gene sequence: CDR1 KGHTA, CDR2 FQNQQP. The chain's CDR3 is CSSSQGTGGNTLYF. The DNA read from the CDR3 is TGCTCCAGCAGTCAAGGGACTGGGGGAAACACCTTGTAC.